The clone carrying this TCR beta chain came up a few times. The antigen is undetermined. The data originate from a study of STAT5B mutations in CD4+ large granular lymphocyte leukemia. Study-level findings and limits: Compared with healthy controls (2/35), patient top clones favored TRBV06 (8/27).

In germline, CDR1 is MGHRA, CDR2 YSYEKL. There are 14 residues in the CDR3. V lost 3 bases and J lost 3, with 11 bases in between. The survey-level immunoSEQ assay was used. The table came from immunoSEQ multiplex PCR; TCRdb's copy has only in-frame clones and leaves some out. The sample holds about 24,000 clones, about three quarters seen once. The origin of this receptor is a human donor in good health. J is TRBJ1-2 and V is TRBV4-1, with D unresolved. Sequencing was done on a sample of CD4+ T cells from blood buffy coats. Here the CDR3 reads CASSHTGADYGYTF. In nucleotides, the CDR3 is TGCGCCAGCAGCCATACCGGTGCGGACTATGGCTACACCTTC.